This T cell receptor (beta chain) was observed in a study of early T cells in non-severe SARS-CoV-2 infection. Looking at the study overall: Sequencing input comprised bulk RNA from unsorted whole blood; chain pairing was not available. Study-level findings and limits: Private and CD4 specificities were missed by VDJdb matching, skewed to anti-spike CD8.

The sample holds a few counts of this clonotype. Its antigen is not identified. CDR3 length: 14 residues. CDR1 and CDR2 from the germline V gene are MRHNA and SNTAGT. Trimming shortened V by 3 bases and J by 4 bases, and 9 bases separated the two germline ends. Tagging with unique molecular identifiers was applied to individual cDNA molecules. TCRdb processed the 5' RACE reads anew with MiXCR; each CDR3 protein has one entry. The table records 24,000 or so distinct CDR3 sequences, less than 5% of them present only once. The material sequenced was whole blood. The chain has TRBV6-4 and TRBJ2-2; D is undetermined. The receptor's source is an adult who was a healthcare worker with PCR-confirmed SARS-CoV-2 infection or an uninfected control (not recorded which). The CDR3: CASSEGLTTGELFF. The CDR3 DNA sequence: TGTGCCAGCAGTGAGGGCTTAACCACCGGGGAGCTGTTTTTT.